This T cell receptor beta chain is from a study of cytomegalovirus exposure and HLA in healthy donors. Study-level results: Sequence variants that were highly shared formed a cluster that was likely a sequencing artifact. A classifier reportedly called cytomegalovirus status with high sensitivity and specificity.

Comments on this clone: Its antigen remains unidentified.

CDR1 and CDR2 from the germline V gene are MNHEY and SMNVEV (reference sequence). The CDR3 runs 14 residues. Trimming removed 5 bases at V and 3 bases at J, with 12 bases between. Primers included in the PCR were 60 Vbeta and 13 Jbeta primers. This table comes from immunoSEQ multiplex PCR, and its TCRdb copy is limited to in-frame clones, with some not included. In the table there are approximately 150,000 clones, just over 70% of which are singletons. The source material was PBMCs. The sequence came from a human donor in good health. This sequence joins TRBV27 and TRBJ2-3; TRBD1 is a possible D gene (5 bases). Here the CDR3 reads CASSTKTETDTQYF. The CDR3 nucleotides read TGTGCCAGCAGTACAAAGACAGAGACAGATACGCAGTATTTT.